The next 5 T cell receptor beta chains were all read from a single sample in a study of persistence of HIV-infected CD4 T cells. Stimulation used about 9.2 ug/mL lysate from CMV-infected fibroblasts. Memory cells lacking CD40L and CD69 with high CD45RO were sorted. Their antigens are not known. Sequencing used immunoSEQ version 4 in survey mode. The repertoire was sequenced with immunoSEQ multiplex PCR; TCRdb's copy has only in-frame clones and lacks some. There are 30,000 to 45,000 clones in the sample; approximately 80% occur only once, and around 1.5% lies in the top ten. This specimen consisted of CD4+ T cells sorted from PBMCs after approximately 19-hour stimulation, obtained from a patient who received antiretroviral therapy. The receptor source for this set is an adult man with HIV who was CMV-seropositive.

The chain has TRBV6-1 and TRBJ1-4, with a weak D call TRBD1 (6 bases). This CDR3 has 11 residues. The V gene's germline CDR1 is MNHNS and CDR2 SASEGT. Deletions cut 5 bases from V and 10 bases from J, with 8 bases between. The CDR3 here is CASSTGRKLFF. The CDR3 DNA is TGTGCCAGCAGTACAGGGAGAAAACTGTTTTTT.

The genes are TRBV3-1 (or the pseudogene TRBV3-2) and TRBJ2-7; 8 bases agree with TRBD1. The CDR3 totals 13 residues. The germline V gene encodes CDR1 LGHDT and CDR2 YNNKEL (reference sequence). Trimming removed 4 bases from V and 4 bases from J; junction bases left unmatched: 3. CDR3 protein: CASSLDRAYEQYF. CDR3 coding DNA: TGTGCCAGCAGCCTGGACAGGGCATACGAGCAGTACTTC.

The chain recombines TRBV7-8 with TRBJ2-2, with a weak D call TRBD1 (6 bases). The CDR3 contains 15 residues. The germline V gene encodes CDR1 SGHVS and CDR2 FQNEAQ. V was trimmed by 2 bases and J by 7 bases, leaving 14 bases between them. The chain's CDR3 is CASSLNRAMNGELFF. The CDR3, as DNA: TGTGCCAGCAGCTTAAACAGGGCTATGAACGGGGAGCTGTTTTTT.

The rearrangement uses TRBV28 and TRBJ2-2; 9 nucleotides line up with TRBD2. The CDR3 has 16 amino acids. The V segment lost 7 bases and the J segment 5 bases; nucleotides outside the gene matches: 11. Germline assignment: CDR1 MDHEN and CDR2 SYDVKM. CDR3 amino acids: CASTRGGGRATGELFF. CDR3 bases: TGTGCCAGCACCCGCGGGGGGGGCAGAGCGACCGGGGAGCTGTTTTTT.

This chain joins TRBV7-9 and TRBJ1-1, with 7 nucleotides matching TRBD1. The V gene end was trimmed by 4 bases and the J gene end by 6 bases; junction bases not matched to a gene: 8. This CDR3 contains 14 residues. Germline CDR1 is SEHNR and CDR2 is FQNEAQ (reference sequence). The CDR3 DNA is TGTGCCAGCAGCTCGGGACAGTTCTTGCCTGAAGCTTTCTTT. The encoded protein is CASSSGQFLPEAFF. Full variable domain (remainder filled in from reference TRBV7-9 and TRBJ1-1): DTGVSQNPRHKITKRGQNVTFRCDPISEHNRLYWYRQTLGQGPEFLTYFQNEAQLEKSRLLSDRFSAERPKGSFSTLEIQRTEQGDSAMYLCASSSGQFLPEAFFGQGTRLTVV.